The clone carrying this TCR beta chain appeared a few times. With 2 bases clipped from V and 6 bases from J, the junction kept 8 bases outside the gene matches. CDR1 and CDR2 from the germline V gene are SGDLS and YYNGEE. This CDR3 is 14 amino acids long. The data belong to a study of identical twins. TCRdb analysed the 5' RACE reads with MiXCR anew, one entry per CDR3 protein. The sample includes under 900,000 distinct CDR3 sequences, roughly 18% of them seen just once. This sample was also put to use in a study of T cells expressing NK-cell markers. Per that study: The study drew TCR beta repertoires from sorted CD3+CD56+NKG2C+, CD3+CD56+NKG2C- and CD3+CD56-NKG2C+ T cells.

This receptor was obtained from a woman younger than 35 in good health. The sequenced material came from PBMCs. The genes are TRBV9 and TRBJ2-7; 7 nucleotides agree with TRBD1. The CDR3 here is CASSVRNRGSEQYF. The DNA of the CDR3 is TGTGCCAGCAGCGTGAGGAACAGGGGCAGCGAGCAGTACTTC.